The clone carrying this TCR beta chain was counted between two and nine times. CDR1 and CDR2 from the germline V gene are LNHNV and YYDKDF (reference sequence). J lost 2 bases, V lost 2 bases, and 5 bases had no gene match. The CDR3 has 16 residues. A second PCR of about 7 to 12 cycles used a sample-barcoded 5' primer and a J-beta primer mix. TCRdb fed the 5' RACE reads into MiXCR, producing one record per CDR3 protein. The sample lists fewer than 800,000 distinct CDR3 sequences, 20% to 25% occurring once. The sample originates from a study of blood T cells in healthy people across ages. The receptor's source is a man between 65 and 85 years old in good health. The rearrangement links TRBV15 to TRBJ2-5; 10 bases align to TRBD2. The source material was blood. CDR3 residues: CATSRSAGGSQETQYF. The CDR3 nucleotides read TGTGCCACCAGCAGATCAGCGGGAGGGAGTCAAGAGACCCAGTACTTC.